The 30 T cell receptor beta chains presented below share a single source sample, sequenced in a study of T cell responses to AZD1222 COVID-19 vaccine. The table came from immunoSEQ multiplex PCR; TCRdb's copy has only in-frame clones and leaves some out. Among approximately 100,000 clones listed, approximately 91% were seen once. Sample: peripheral blood, taken on day 0 of AZD1222 vaccination. The receptors originated from an adult in good health.

The chain recombines TRBV6-5 with TRBJ1-5; no reliable D call. The CDR3 loop spans 13 amino acids. CDR1 is MNHEY and CDR2 is SVGAGI in the germline V gene. Trimming took 0 bases from V and 6 from J, leaving 6 bases between them. CDR3 residues: CASSYSGSQPQHF. CDR3 DNA: TGTGCCAGCAGTTACTCGGGCAGTCAGCCCCAGCATTTT.

The chain joins TRBV7-8 to TRBJ1-4; TRBD1 agrees at 8 bases. Trimming took 4 bases from V and 5 from J; bases not matched to a gene: 6. The CDR3 is 15 amino acids. Germline V gives CDR1 SGHVS, CDR2 FQNEAQ. This CDR3 reads CASSSGDRRNEKLFF. The CDR3 bases are TGTGCCAGCAGCTCCGGGGACAGGAGAAATGAAAAACTGTTTTTT.

In its sample, this clone was seen a few times. This chain connects TRBV6-5 to TRBJ1-2; TRBD1 agrees at 11 bases. The CDR3 is 14 residues long. Germline trimming cut 4 bases from V and 7 bases from J; bases unmatched to any gene: 5. Germline V gene data show CDR1 as MNHEY and CDR2 as SVGAGI. Here the CDR3 DNA reads TGTGCCAGCAGTTCCGGACAGGGGGCCGGTGGCTACACCTTC. This translates into CASSSGQGAGGYTF.

CDR3 loop: CASSLRTGPDTEAFF. CDR3 in DNA: TGCGCCAGCAGCTTACGGACAGGACCCGACACTGAAGCTTTCTTT. This chain links TRBV5-1 with TRBJ1-1; 7 nucleotides match TRBD1. Germline-derived CDR1 and CDR2 are SGHRS and YFSETQ. J gave up 3 bases and V 2 bases, and 7 bases lay outside the gene matches. The CDR3 is 15 amino acids. Full variable domain (missing parts from reference TRBV5-1 and TRBJ1-1): KAGVTQTPRYLIKTRGQQVTLSCSPISGHRSVSWYQQTPGQGLQFLFEYFSETQRNKGNFPGRFSGRQFSNSRSEMNVSTLELGDSALYLCASSLRTGPDTEAFFGQGTRLTVV.

This clone appeared once. The gene calls are TRBV6-5 and TRBJ2-5; D possibly corresponds to TRBD1 (6 bases). Trimming took off 5 bases at V and 2 bases at J, with 9 bases between the two ends. The CDR3 length is 13 residues. The V gene's germline CDR1 is MNHEY and CDR2 SVGAGI. The CDR3 is CASSPGQQETQYF. CDR3 nucleotides: TGTGCCAGCAGTCCCGGACAGCAAGAGACCCAGTACTTC.

The J gene is TRBJ1-5, the V gene TRBV5-8, with D perhaps TRBD1 (5 bases). The germline V gene has CDR1 SGHTS and CDR2 YDEGEE. The CDR3 contains 15 residues. The ends were cut back, 4 bases at V and 3 bases at J, with 14 bases in the middle. CDR3 bases: TGTGCCAGCAGCCGCGGGACCGATTACAATCAGCCCCAGCATTTT. It specifies CASSRGTDYNQPQHF.

The chain recombines TRBV30 with TRBJ1-3, with unresolved D. CDR3 length: 13 amino acids. Germline CDR1 and CDR2: GTSNPN and SVGIG (reference sequence). V was clipped by 5 bases and J by 0 bases, with 8 bases between them. The CDR3 nucleotides read TGTGCCTGGGACACCTCCTCTGGAAACACCATATATTTT. It specifies CAWDTSSGNTIYF. Using reference TRBV30 and TRBJ1-3 for the parts outside the CDR3, the full variable domain is SQTIHQWPATLVQPVGSPLSLECTVEGTSNPNLYWYRQAAGRGLQLLFYSVGIGQISSEVPQNLSASRPQDRQFILSSKKLLLSDSGFYLCAWDTSSGNTIYFGEGSWLTVV.

The chain uses TRBV27 and TRBJ1-6; no clear D gene. CDR1 is MNHEY and CDR2 is SMNVEV in the germline V gene (reference sequence). Trimming stripped 6 bases from V and 0 bases from J, with 9 bases between. The CDR3 length is 15 residues. CDR3 nucleotides: TGTGCCAGCAGCCCGCCGAGCTCCTATAATTCACCCCTCCACTTT. As protein: CASSPPSSYNSPLHF.

The gene calls are TRBV19 and TRBJ1-2; D unresolved. The V and J ends lost 5 bases and 5 bases respectively, with 15 bases between them. The CDR3 covers 14 residues. Per the germline V gene, CDR1 is LNHDA and CDR2 is SQIVND (reference sequence). The CDR3 DNA reads as TGTGCCAGTAGTTTGGACTCGATGGGATATGGCTACACCTTC. It specifies CASSLDSMGYGYTF. Combining the CDR3 with reference TRBV19 and TRBJ1-2 gives the whole variable domain DGGITQSPKYLFRKEGQNVTLSCEQNLNHDAMYWYRQDPGQGLRLIYYSQIVNDFQKGDIAEGYSVSREKKESFPLTVTSAQKNPTAFYLCASSLDSMGYGYTFGSGTRLTVV.

The chain recombines TRBV6-1 with TRBJ1-5; 7 bases are a match to TRBD1. CDR1 is MNHNS and CDR2 is SASEGT in the germline V gene. V gave up 2 bases and J gave up 3 bases; unmatched junction bases: 4. The CDR3 consists of 15 residues. CDR3 nucleotide sequence: TGTGCCAGCAGTGAACCGGGACAGCCCAATCAGCCCCAGCATTTT. Residues: CASSEPGQPNQPQHF.

The chain employs TRBV5-1 and TRBJ1-2, with 10 positions matching TRBD1. The germline V gene encodes CDR1 SGHRS and CDR2 YFSETQ. V gave up 0 bases and J gave up 2 bases; unmatched junction bases: 1. The CDR3 extends over 15 amino acids. This chain's CDR3 is CASSLGGQGNYGYTF. CDR3 DNA: TGCGCCAGCAGCTTGGGGGGACAGGGGAACTATGGCTACACCTTC. The full variable domain, rest sourced from reference TRBV5-1 and TRBJ1-2, is KAGVTQTPRYLIKTRGQQVTLSCSPISGHRSVSWYQQTPGQGLQFLFEYFSETQRNKGNFPGRFSGRQFSNSRSEMNVSTLELGDSALYLCASSLGGQGNYGYTFGSGTRLTVV.

V and J are TRBV18 and TRBJ1-1; TRBD1 matches at 8 bases. Germline V gene sequence: CDR1 KGHSH, CDR2 LQKENI. The V gene end was trimmed by 6 bases and the J gene end by 4 bases; junction bases not matched to a gene: 7. The length of the CDR3 is 14 residues. The CDR3 nucleotides read TGTGCCAGCTCTCAGGACAGGGTGAGCACTGAAGCTTTCTTT. Translating gives CASSQDRVSTEAFF.

This chain joins TRBV3-1 (or the pseudogene TRBV3-2) and TRBJ2-7; the D gene is possibly TRBD2 (6 bases). V lost 0 bases, J lost 2 bases, and 11 bases lay in between. The CDR3 runs 15 residues. The germline V gene has CDR1 LGHDT and CDR2 YNNKEL (reference sequence). CDR3 residues: CASSQDRGLTYEQYF. For the CDR3, the DNA is TGTGCCAGCAGCCAAGATCGGGGACTGACCTACGAGCAGTACTTC.

In DNA form, the CDR3 reads TGTGCCAGCAGCTTAGGGAGGGTCTACAATGAGCAGTTCTTC. Its translation: CASSLGRVYNEQFF. This chain uses TRBV7-8 with TRBJ2-1; D is possibly TRBD2 (6 bases). In germline, CDR1 is SGHVS, CDR2 FQNEAQ. Trimming took off 1 base at V and 3 bases at J, with 7 bases between the two ends. This CDR3 comprises 14 residues. The variable domain in full, with the rest retrieved from reference TRBV7-8 and TRBJ2-1, is GAGVSQSPRYKVAKRGQDVALRCDPISGHVSLFWYQQALGQGPEFLTYFQNEAQLDKSGLPSDRFFAERPEGSVSTLKIQRTQQEDSAVYLCASSLGRVYNEQFFGPGTRLTVL.

The chain recombines TRBV5-1 with TRBJ2-7; 9 bases match TRBD1. Germline loops: CDR1 SGHRS, CDR2 YFSETQ. Trimming cost V 0 bases and J 4 bases; bases outside gene matches: 8. CDR3 length: 16 amino acids. CDR3 protein: CASSLAPGQGIYEQYF. The CDR3, as DNA: TGCGCCAGCAGCTTGGCCCCGGGACAGGGAATATACGAGCAGTACTTC.

This chain joins TRBV9 and TRBJ1-5; D call uncertain. CDR1 and CDR2 from the germline V gene are SGDLS and YYNGEE. Between the trimmed V and J ends, which lost 0 bases and 2 bases, there was a span of 6 bases. The length of the CDR3 is 14 residues. This chain's CDR3 is CASSVATGNQPQHF. Here the CDR3 DNA reads TGTGCCAGCAGCGTAGCTACCGGCAATCAGCCCCAGCATTTT.

The chain joins TRBV10-3 to TRBJ1-1; D is undetermined. Germline V CDR1 and CDR2: ENHRY, SYGVKD. V was clipped by 6 bases and J by 0 bases, with 8 bases between them. The CDR3 runs 13 residues. The CDR3 DNA follows: TGTGCCATCAGAACGGGGATGAACACTGAAGCTTTCTTT. Amino acids: CAIRTGMNTEAFF.

The V call is TRBV10-3, the J call TRBJ1-5; 7 positions agree with TRBD1. The CDR3 has 14 amino acids. Losses at the gene ends were 0 bases for V and 5 bases for J; bases not matched to a gene: 1. Per germline, CDR1 ENHRY and CDR2 SYGVKD. CDR3 region: CAISESRGDQPQHF. The CDR3 DNA reads TGTGCCATCAGTGAGTCCAGGGGGGATCAGCCCCAGCATTTT.

The chain combines TRBV11-2 with TRBJ2-7; D unclear. Germline V gene sequence: CDR1 SGHAT, CDR2 FQNNGV. V was shortened by 5 bases and J by 1 base, with 21 bases between the two germline ends. The CDR3 is made up of 17 amino acids. The CDR3 sequence is CASSLTQSPWGSYEQYF. The DNA for the CDR3 is TGTGCCAGCAGCCTCACCCAGAGCCCCTGGGGTTCCTACGAGCAGTACTTC.

The genes are TRBV2 and TRBJ1-1; perhaps TRBD1 as D (5 bases). The germline CDR1 and CDR2 sequences are SNHLY and FYNNEI. V was shortened by 2 bases and J by 0 bases, with 10 bases between the two germline ends. This CDR3 comprises 15 residues. The CDR3 coding sequence is TGTGCCAGCAGTGAAAGGCAGGGAATGAACACTGAAGCTTTCTTT. As protein: CASSERQGMNTEAFF.

The rearrangement joins TRBV20-1 to TRBJ1-4; D is unresolved. Germline V CDR1 and CDR2: DFQATT, SNEGSKA (reference sequence). This CDR3 spans 11 amino acids. The germline V and J ends were trimmed by 5 bases and 5 bases, with 6 bases remaining between them. CDR3 in DNA: TGCAGTGCTGCTAAAAATGAAAAACTGTTTTTT. This translates into CSAAKNEKLFF.

The chain links TRBV5-1 to TRBJ1-1; no definite D call. This CDR3 has 14 residues. Looked up from germline, CDR1 is SGHRS and CDR2 is YFSETQ. V was cut by 2 bases and J by 4 bases, with 12 bases left in between. This CDR3 reads CASSFDGGSTEAFF. As DNA, the CDR3 is TGCGCCAGCAGCTTTGATGGTGGGTCCACTGAAGCTTTCTTT.

The J gene is TRBJ1-2, the V gene TRBV2, with D tentatively TRBD1 (5 bases). Germline V lookup: CDR1 SNHLY, CDR2 FYNNEI. The CDR3 extends over 11 amino acids. V lost 11 bases and J 4 bases, leaving 11 bases between the germline ends. DNA of the CDR3: TGTGCCGGGGGGGAAGCCTATGGCTACACCTTC. It codes for CAGGEAYGYTF.

The V and J genes are TRBV7-9 and TRBJ1-1, with D possibly being TRBD1 (6 bases). Germline loops: CDR1 SEHNR, CDR2 FQNEAQ (reference sequence). CDR3 length: 15 amino acids. V lost 1 base to trimming and J lost 4 bases, with 13 bases between them. In DNA, the CDR3 is TGTGCCAGCAGCTTAGTGAGGGGGTTGGGCACTGAAGCTTTCTTT. Encoded protein: CASSLVRGLGTEAFF.

A single count supports this clone. The CDR3 sequence is CASTFSGTDKAFF. CDR3 nucleotide sequence: TGTGCCAGCACCTTTTCGGGGACAGATAAAGCTTTCTTT. The chain has TRBV6-7 and TRBJ1-1, with 7 positions matching TRBD1. TRBV6-7 is an ORF, and what it does is uncertain. The CDR3 extends over 13 amino acids. V was clipped by 7 bases and J by 9 bases; unmatched bases: 11.

The rearrangement links TRBV7-9 to TRBJ1-2; tentatively, D is TRBD1 (6 bases). Trimming removed 8 bases from V and 1 base from J, with 14 bases in between. CDR3 size: 14 residues. CDR1 is SEHNR and CDR2 is FQNEAQ in the germline V gene (reference sequence). The CDR3 spells CASALRGGNYGYTF. The CDR3 bases are TGTGCCAGCGCCCTCAGGGGCGGTAACTATGGCTACACCTTC.

This clone was seen just once. The rearrangement links TRBV7-8 to TRBJ2-7; D is unresolved. This CDR3 spans 14 amino acids. The germline gives CDR1 SGHVS, CDR2 FQNEAQ. V was clipped by 3 bases and J by 4 bases, with 13 bases between them. In nucleotides, the CDR3 is TGTGCCAGCAGCTTCGGCGATGGGGTATACGAGCAGTACTTC. It specifies CASSFGDGVYEQYF. The variable domain in full, with the rest retrieved from reference TRBV7-8 and TRBJ2-7, is GAGVSQSPRYKVAKRGQDVALRCDPISGHVSLFWYQQALGQGPEFLTYFQNEAQLDKSGLPSDRFFAERPEGSVSTLKIQRTQQEDSAVYLCASSFGDGVYEQYFGPGTRLTVT.

The rearrangement joins TRBV20-1 to TRBJ2-3; 7 nucleotides align to TRBD2. This CDR3 has 10 amino acids. J was trimmed by 12 bases and V by 6 bases; bases with no gene match: 6. Germline lookup yields CDR1 DFQATT and CDR2 SNEGSKA (reference sequence). DNA of the CDR3: TGCAGTGCCTACCAGACTAGCCAGTATTTT. It specifies CSAYQTSQYF.

This chain connects TRBV12-5 to TRBJ1-5; perhaps TRBD1 as D (5 bases). CDR1 is LGHNT, CDR2 FRNRAP, per germline. The CDR3 length is 13 residues. The V end was cut by 7 bases, the J end by 7 bases, with 14 bases between. The CDR3 DNA is TGTGCTAGTGCCTTGGGGGATATCCAGCCCCAGCATTTT. This codes for CASALGDIQPQHF.

The chain links TRBV6-6 to TRBJ1-5; 7 bases are shared with TRBD1. The CDR3 has 14 residues. The ends lost 7 bases at V and 0 bases at J; junction bases unmatched: 3. The germline CDR1 and CDR2 sequences are MNHNY and SVGAGI (reference sequence). CDR3 sequence reads: CASIGTASNQPQHF. The CDR3 region has the DNA TGTGCCAGCATTGGGACAGCTAGCAATCAGCCCCAGCATTTT.